This T cell receptor beta chain was recovered during a study of blood T cell repertoires in COVID-19. Study in general: COVID-19 samples from acute and convalescent phases originated in the United States, Italy and Spain. Sources were T cells, B-cell-depleted T cells, or PBMCs; the material itself was cDNA or gDNA.

Methods used by the authors: Reference gene primer amplification yielded estimated nucleated cell counts. Generated by immunoSEQ multiplex PCR, the TCRdb table keeps only in-frame clones and is missing some. V and J calls and clone size follow that table, whereas D and trimming were derived from the DNA. Here the sample spans over 150,000 clones, 94% being singletons. While infection was still active, Seattle patients were enrolled and then followed longitudinally. This CDR3 has 11 residues. The germline V and J ends were trimmed by 5 bases and 4 bases, with 6 bases remaining between them. CDR1 is MNHEY, CDR2 SMNVEV, per germline (reference sequence).

The rearrangement joins TRBV27 to TRBJ2-7; possibly TRBD1 for D (5 bases). The receptor comes from a man younger than 40 with COVID-19, enrolled during active disease. The sample taken for sequencing was peripheral blood. The CDR3 is CASSTGYEQYF. The DNA of the CDR3 is TGTGCCAGCAGTACAGGTTACGAGCAGTACTTC.